Listed below are T cell receptor beta chains from one sample, sequenced in a study of post-analysis software for immune sequencing data. TCRdb fed the PCR reads into MiXCR, producing one record per CDR3 protein. The sample gives roughly 580,000 distinct CDR3 sequences, 44% of which show up once; under 2% is in the top ten. The sequenced material came from blood. The source of these receptors is a girl between 10 and 17 years old with multiple sclerosis. Both conserved end residues are part of each CDR3. A D gene is named only where the DNA matches it firmly. A clone size is listed for some rows: how often the clone was seen (once, few, many), or a class if it is expanded.

j_gene: TRBJ2-7; abundance: few; d_gene: -; v_gene: TRBV5-6; CDR3nt: TGTGCCAGCAGCTTGGTACAGGGAGGTGACGAGCAGTACTTC; CDR3aa: CASSLVQGGDEQYF
j_gene: TRBJ2-7; abundance: few; d_gene: TRBD1; v_gene: TRBV11-3; CDR3nt: TGTGCCAGCAGCCCCTCAGGGGGTTGGGGCGAGCAGTACTTC; CDR3aa: CASSPSGGWGEQYF
j_gene: TRBJ2-6; abundance: -; d_gene: -; v_gene: TRBV4-1; CDR3nt: TGCGCCAGCAGCCAACCGGGACAAGGCTCTGGGGCCAACGTCCTGACTTTC; CDR3aa: CASSQPGQGSGANVLTF
j_gene: TRBJ2-1; abundance: few; d_gene: -; v_gene: TRBV24-1; CDR3nt: TGTGCCACCAGTGACCCCCTGGGTCTCTACAATGAGCAGTTCTTC; CDR3aa: CATSDPLGLYNEQFF
j_gene: TRBJ2-3; abundance: -; d_gene: -; v_gene: TRBV20-1; CDR3nt: TGCAGTGCTAGAGACAGGGGTATCGCTCAGTATTTT; CDR3aa: CSARDRGIAQYF
j_gene: TRBJ2-7; abundance: few; d_gene: TRBD2; v_gene: TRBV29-1; CDR3nt: TGCAGCGTTCGAACTAGCGGGAGCGCCTACGAGCAGTACTTC; CDR3aa: CSVRTSGSAYEQYF
j_gene: TRBJ2-7; abundance: -; d_gene: -; v_gene: TRBV5-1; CDR3nt: TGCGCCAGCAGCTTGCGGCGGAACTACGAGCAGTACTTC; CDR3aa: CASSLRRNYEQYF
j_gene: TRBJ2-7; abundance: few; d_gene: -; v_gene: TRBV2; CDR3nt: TGTGCCAGCAGTCCTGACATCTACGAGCAGTACTTC; CDR3aa: CASSPDIYEQYF
j_gene: TRBJ2-3; abundance: -; d_gene: -; v_gene: TRBV9; CDR3nt: TGTGCCAGCAGCGTCAGACTACCTAGCACAGATACGCAGTATTTT; CDR3aa: CASSVRLPSTDTQYF
j_gene: TRBJ1-4; abundance: -; d_gene: TRBD1; v_gene: TRBV4-1; CDR3nt: TGCGCCAGCAGCCAAGGACAGGGACTCGAAAAACCGTTTTTT; CDR3aa: CASSQGQGLEKPFF
j_gene: TRBJ2-1; abundance: -; d_gene: -; v_gene: TRBV5-1; CDR3nt: TGCGCCAGCAGCTCAGGGGACCCCAAAGCTGAGCAGTTCTTC; CDR3aa: CASSSGDPKAEQFF
j_gene: TRBJ1-1; abundance: -; d_gene: TRBD1; v_gene: TRBV5-1; CDR3nt: TGCGCCAGCAGCCTTCCCTGGGGACAGACGAACACTGAAGCTTTCTTT; CDR3aa: CASSLPWGQTNTEAFF
j_gene: TRBJ1-5; abundance: -; d_gene: -; v_gene: TRBV5-1; CDR3nt: TGCGCCAGCAGCAGGGCTGTCAATCAGCCCCAGCATTTT; CDR3aa: CASSRAVNQPQHF
j_gene: TRBJ2-5; abundance: once; d_gene: TRBD2; v_gene: TRBV12-3/TRBV12-4; CDR3nt: TGTGCCAGCAGTCTGACTAGCGGGGTGGTCGAGACCCAGTACTTC; CDR3aa: CASSLTSGVVETQYF
j_gene: TRBJ2-7; abundance: -; d_gene: TRBD2; v_gene: TRBV11-2; CDR3nt: TGTGCCAGCAGCTTAGGCAAGCTAGCGGAGGTCTACGAGCAGTACTTC; CDR3aa: CASSLGKLAEVYEQYF
j_gene: TRBJ2-1; abundance: few; d_gene: -; v_gene: TRBV10-3; CDR3nt: TGTGCCATCAGTGAGTCGGCTAATCTATACAATGAGCAGTTCTTC; CDR3aa: CAISESANLYNEQFF
j_gene: TRBJ2-7; abundance: -; d_gene: TRBD2; v_gene: TRBV7-9; CDR3nt: TGTGCCAGCATCGAAATAGGACTAGCGGGGACCGCCTCCTACGAGCAGTACTTC; CDR3aa: CASIEIGLAGTASYEQYF
j_gene: TRBJ2-1; abundance: few; d_gene: TRBD2; v_gene: TRBV9; CDR3nt: TGTGCCAGCAGCGTGAGACTAGCGGGAGTCGCCGATGAGCAGTTCTTC; CDR3aa: CASSVRLAGVADEQFF
j_gene: TRBJ1-1; abundance: -; d_gene: TRBD1; v_gene: TRBV24-1; CDR3nt: TGTGCCACCAGTCGACAGGGTTTCACTGAAGCTTTCTTT; CDR3aa: CATSRQGFTEAFF
j_gene: TRBJ1-2; abundance: -; d_gene: TRBD1; v_gene: TRBV28; CDR3nt: TGTGCCACCCCGGGACAGCACAATGGCTACACCTTC; CDR3aa: CATPGQHNGYTF
j_gene: TRBJ2-7; abundance: few; d_gene: TRBD1; v_gene: TRBV5-1; CDR3nt: TGCGCCAGCAGCTTGGTGGGACAGGGTATCGACGAGCAGTACTTC; CDR3aa: CASSLVGQGIDEQYF
j_gene: TRBJ1-1; abundance: -; d_gene: TRBD1; v_gene: TRBV6-4; CDR3nt: TGTGCCAGCAGTCGACAGGGAGGCACTGAAGCTTTCTTT; CDR3aa: CASSRQGGTEAFF
j_gene: TRBJ2-1; abundance: -; d_gene: -; v_gene: TRBV7-2; CDR3nt: TGTGCCAGCAGCTTCCCGGGGGAGACTTCCGATGAGCAGTTCTTC; CDR3aa: CASSFPGETSDEQFF
j_gene: TRBJ2-1; abundance: -; d_gene: TRBD2; v_gene: TRBV29-1; CDR3nt: TGCAGCGTTGCCCAGGCGGGGGGGTACAATGAGCAGTTCTTC; CDR3aa: CSVAQAGGYNEQFF